This T cell receptor (beta chain) originates from a study of blood T cell repertoires in COVID-19. Study-wide context: Acute and convalescent COVID-19 samples came from the United States, Italy and Spain.

Germline V lookup: CDR1 SGHAT, CDR2 FQNNGV. V was clipped by 5 bases and J by 2 bases; unmatched bases: 5. CDR3 length equals 14 residues. In the 2 weeks before study entry, exposed participants met a COVID-19 case, which was PCR-confirmed or clinician-diagnosed. Produced via immunoSEQ multiplex PCR; TCRdb's table is partial and in-frame only. The sample holds roughly 280,000 clones, less than 95% seen once. V and J are TRBV11-2 and TRBJ2-7, with 8 bases matching TRBD2. Sequenced sample: PBMCs or T cells enriched from blood (not recorded which). This receptor was taken from a man aged 35 to 55 who had been exposed to COVID-19. The CDR3 here is CASSQGLGTYEQYF. CDR3 sequence (DNA): TGTGCCAGCAGCCAGGGACTAGGTACCTACGAGCAGTACTTC.